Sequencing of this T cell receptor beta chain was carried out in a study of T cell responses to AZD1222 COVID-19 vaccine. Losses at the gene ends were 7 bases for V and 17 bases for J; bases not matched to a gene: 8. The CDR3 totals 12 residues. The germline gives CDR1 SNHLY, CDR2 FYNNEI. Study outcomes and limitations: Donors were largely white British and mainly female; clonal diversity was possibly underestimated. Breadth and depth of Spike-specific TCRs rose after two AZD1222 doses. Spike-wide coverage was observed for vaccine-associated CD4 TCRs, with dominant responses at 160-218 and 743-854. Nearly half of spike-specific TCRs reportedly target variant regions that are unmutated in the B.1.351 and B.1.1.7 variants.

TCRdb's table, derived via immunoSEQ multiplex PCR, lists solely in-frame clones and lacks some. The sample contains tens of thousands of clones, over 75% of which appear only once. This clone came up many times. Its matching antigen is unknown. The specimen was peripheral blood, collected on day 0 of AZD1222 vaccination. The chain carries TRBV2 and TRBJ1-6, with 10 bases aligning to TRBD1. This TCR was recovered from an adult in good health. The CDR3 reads CASNDWDRGFHF. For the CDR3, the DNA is TGTGCCAGCAATGACTGGGACAGGGGTTTCCACTTT.